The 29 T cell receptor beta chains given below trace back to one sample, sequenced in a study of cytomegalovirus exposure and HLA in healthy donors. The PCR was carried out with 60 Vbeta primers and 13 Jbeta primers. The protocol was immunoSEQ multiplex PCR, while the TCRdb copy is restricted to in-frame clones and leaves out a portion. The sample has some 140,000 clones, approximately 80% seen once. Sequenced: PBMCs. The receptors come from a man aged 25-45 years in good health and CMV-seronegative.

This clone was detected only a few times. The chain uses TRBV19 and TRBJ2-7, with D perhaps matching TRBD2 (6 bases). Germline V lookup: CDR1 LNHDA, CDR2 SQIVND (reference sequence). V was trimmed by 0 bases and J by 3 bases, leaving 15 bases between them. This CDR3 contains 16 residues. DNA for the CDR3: TGTGCCAGTAGTATAGATGTAGCGGAGGCCTTCTACGAGCAGTACTTC. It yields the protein CASSIDVAEAFYEQYF. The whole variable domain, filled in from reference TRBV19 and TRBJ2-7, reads DGGITQSPKYLFRKEGQNVTLSCEQNLNHDAMYWYRQDPGQGLRLIYYSQIVNDFQKGDIAEGYSVSREKKESFPLTVTSAQKNPTAFYLCASSIDVAEAFYEQYFGPGTRLTVT.

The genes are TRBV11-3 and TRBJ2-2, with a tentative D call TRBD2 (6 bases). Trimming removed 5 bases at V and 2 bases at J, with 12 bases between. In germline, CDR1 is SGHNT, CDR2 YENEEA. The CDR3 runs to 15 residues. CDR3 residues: CASSPQGLNTGELFF. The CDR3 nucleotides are TGTGCCAGCAGCCCTCAGGGACTTAACACCGGGGAGCTGTTTTTT.

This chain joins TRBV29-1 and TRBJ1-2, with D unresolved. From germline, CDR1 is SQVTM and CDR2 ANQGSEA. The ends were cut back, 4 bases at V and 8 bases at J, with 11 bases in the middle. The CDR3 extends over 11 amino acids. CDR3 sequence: CSVVLTIGYTF. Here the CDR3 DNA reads TGCAGCGTTGTACTGACTATCGGCTACACCTTC.

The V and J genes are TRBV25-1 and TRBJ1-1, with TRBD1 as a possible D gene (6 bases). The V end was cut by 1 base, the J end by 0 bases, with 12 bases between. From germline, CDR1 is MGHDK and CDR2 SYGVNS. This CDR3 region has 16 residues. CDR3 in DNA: TGTGCCAGCAGTGAATTTTCAGGGGTGATGAACACTGAAGCTTTCTTT. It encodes CASSEFSGVMNTEAFF.

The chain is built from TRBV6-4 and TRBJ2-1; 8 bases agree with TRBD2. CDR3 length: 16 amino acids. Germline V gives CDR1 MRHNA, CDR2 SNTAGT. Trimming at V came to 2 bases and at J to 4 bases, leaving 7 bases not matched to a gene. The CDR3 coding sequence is TGTGCCAGCAGTGACGCCGGGACTAGTTCTTACAATGAGCAGTTCTTC. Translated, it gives CASSDAGTSSYNEQFF.

CDR3 region: CASSEGGPHQPQHF. CDR3 in DNA: TGTGCCAGCAGCGAGGGGGGGCCACATCAGCCCCAGCATTTT. This chain joins TRBV9 and TRBJ1-5, with D possibly being TRBD1 (6 bases). The CDR3 runs 14 residues. V lost 3 bases to trimming and J lost 5 bases, with 12 bases between them. Per germline, CDR1 SGDLS and CDR2 YYNGEE.

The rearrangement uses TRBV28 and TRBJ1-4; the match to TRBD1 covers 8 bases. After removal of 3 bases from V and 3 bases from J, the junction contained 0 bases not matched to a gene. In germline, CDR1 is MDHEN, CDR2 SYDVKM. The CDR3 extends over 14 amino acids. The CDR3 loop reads CASSLTGANEKLFF. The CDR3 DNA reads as TGTGCCAGCAGTTTGACAGGGGCTAATGAAAAACTGTTTTTT.

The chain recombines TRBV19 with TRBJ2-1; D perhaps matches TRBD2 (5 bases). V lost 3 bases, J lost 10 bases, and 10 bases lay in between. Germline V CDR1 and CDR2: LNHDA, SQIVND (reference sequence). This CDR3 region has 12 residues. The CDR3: CASSIRGSEQFF. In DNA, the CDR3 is TGTGCCAGTAGTATTAGAGGGAGCGAGCAGTTCTTC.

Here the CDR3 reads CASSPTGTEAFF. CDR3 DNA sequence: TGTGCCAGCTCACCGACAGGCACTGAAGCTTTCTTT. V and J are TRBV18 and TRBJ1-1; D may be TRBD1 (6 bases). Deletions cut 3 bases from V and 4 bases from J, with 6 bases between. Germline-derived CDR1 and CDR2 are KGHSH and LQKENI. This CDR3 is built from 12 residues.

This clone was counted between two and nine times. The CDR3 sequence: CASSDGRDTGELFF. The CDR3 nucleotides are TGTGCCAGCAGTGACGGGAGGGACACCGGGGAGCTGTTTTTT. This chain links TRBV6-4 with TRBJ2-2; 7 positions agree with TRBD2. The junction had 0 bases not matched to a gene; V was cut back by 2 bases and J by 3 bases. CDR3 size: 14 residues. Germline V gives CDR1 MRHNA, CDR2 SNTAGT.

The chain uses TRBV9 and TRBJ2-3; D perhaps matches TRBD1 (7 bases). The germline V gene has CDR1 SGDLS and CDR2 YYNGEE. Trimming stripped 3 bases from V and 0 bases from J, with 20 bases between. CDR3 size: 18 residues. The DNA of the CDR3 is TGTGCCAGCAGCGCTCCCCTTAGGGCAGGGGGGAGCACAGATACGCAGTATTTT. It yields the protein CASSAPLRAGGSTDTQYF.

The CDR3 DNA reads as TGTGCCAGCAGTGAAGCGGTGCGGAATGAAAAACTGTTTTTT. As protein: CASSEAVRNEKLFF. The V call is TRBV2, the J call TRBJ1-4; D unresolved. This CDR3 has 14 amino acids. The V end was cut by 0 bases, the J end by 5 bases, with 7 bases between. Germline loops: CDR1 SNHLY, CDR2 FYNNEI.

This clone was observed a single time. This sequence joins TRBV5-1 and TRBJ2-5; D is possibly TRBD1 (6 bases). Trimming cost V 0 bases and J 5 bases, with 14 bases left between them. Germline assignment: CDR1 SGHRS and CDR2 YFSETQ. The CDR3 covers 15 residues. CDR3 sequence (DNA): TGCGCCAGCAGCTTGGCCGAGGTTGGGGGCGAGACCCAGTACTTC. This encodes CASSLAEVGGETQYF.

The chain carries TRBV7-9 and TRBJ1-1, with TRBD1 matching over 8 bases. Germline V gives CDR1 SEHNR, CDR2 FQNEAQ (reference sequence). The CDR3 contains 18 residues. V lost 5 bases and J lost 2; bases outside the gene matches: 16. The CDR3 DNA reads TGTGCCAGCAGCACAACCGGGACAGGTTGGATTGCAAACACTGAAGCTTTCTTT. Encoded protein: CASSTTGTGWIANTEAFF.

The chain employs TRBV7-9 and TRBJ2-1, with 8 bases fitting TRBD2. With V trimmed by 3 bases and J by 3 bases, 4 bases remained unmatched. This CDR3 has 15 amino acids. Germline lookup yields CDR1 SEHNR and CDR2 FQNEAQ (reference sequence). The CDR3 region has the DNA TGTGCCAGCAGCTTCCGGGGGGGGGACTACAATGAGCAGTTCTTC. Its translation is CASSFRGGDYNEQFF.

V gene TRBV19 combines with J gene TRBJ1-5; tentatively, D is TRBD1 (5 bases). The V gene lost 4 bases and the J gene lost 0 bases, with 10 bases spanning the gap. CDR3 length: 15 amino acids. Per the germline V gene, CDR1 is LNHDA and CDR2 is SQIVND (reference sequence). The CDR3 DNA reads TGTGCCAGTAGTACCCCGGGGGATAGCAATCAGCCCCAGCATTTT. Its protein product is CASSTPGDSNQPQHF.

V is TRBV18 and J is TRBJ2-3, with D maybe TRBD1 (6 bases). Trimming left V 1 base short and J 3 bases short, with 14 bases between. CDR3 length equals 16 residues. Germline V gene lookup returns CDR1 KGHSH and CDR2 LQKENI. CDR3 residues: CASSPLAGDRTDTQYF. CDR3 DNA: TGTGCCAGCTCACCACTGGCAGGGGATAGGACAGATACGCAGTATTTT.

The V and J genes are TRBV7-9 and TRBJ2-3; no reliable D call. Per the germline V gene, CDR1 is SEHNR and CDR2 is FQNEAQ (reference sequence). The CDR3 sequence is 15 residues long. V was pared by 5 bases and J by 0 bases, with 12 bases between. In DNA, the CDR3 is TGTGCCAGCAGCCTTAGCACAACCAGCACAGATACGCAGTATTTT. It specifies CASSLSTTSTDTQYF.

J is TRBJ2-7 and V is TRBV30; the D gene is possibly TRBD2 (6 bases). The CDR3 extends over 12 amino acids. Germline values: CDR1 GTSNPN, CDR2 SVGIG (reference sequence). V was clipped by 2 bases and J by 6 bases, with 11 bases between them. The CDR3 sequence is CAWSPGTSEQYF. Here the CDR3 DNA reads TGTGCCTGGAGTCCCGGGACTTCCGAGCAGTACTTC.

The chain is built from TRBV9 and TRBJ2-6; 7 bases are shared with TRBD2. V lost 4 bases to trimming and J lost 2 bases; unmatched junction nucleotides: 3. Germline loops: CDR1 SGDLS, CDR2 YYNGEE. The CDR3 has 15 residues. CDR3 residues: CASSPGLAGANVLTF. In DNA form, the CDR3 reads TGTGCCAGCAGCCCCGGACTAGCTGGGGCCAACGTCCTGACTTTC.

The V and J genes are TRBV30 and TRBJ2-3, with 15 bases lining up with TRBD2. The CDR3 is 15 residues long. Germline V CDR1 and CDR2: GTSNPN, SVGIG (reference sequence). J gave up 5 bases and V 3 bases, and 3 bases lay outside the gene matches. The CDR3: CAWSRTSGRGDTQYF. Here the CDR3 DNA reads TGTGCCTGGAGCCGGACTAGCGGGAGGGGAGATACGCAGTATTTT. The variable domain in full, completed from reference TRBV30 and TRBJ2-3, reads SQTIHQWPATLVQPVGSPLSLECTVEGTSNPNLYWYRQAAGRGLQLLFYSVGIGQISSEVPQNLSASRPQDRQFILSSKKLLLSDSGFYLCAWSRTSGRGDTQYFGPGTRLTVL.

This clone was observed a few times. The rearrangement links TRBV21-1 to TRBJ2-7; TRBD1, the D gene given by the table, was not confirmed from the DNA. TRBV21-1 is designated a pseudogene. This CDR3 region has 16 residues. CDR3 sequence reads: CASSRGTGPFGYEQYF. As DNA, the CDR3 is TGTGCCAGCAGCAGAGGGACAGGGCCTTTTGGGTACGAGCAGTACTTC.

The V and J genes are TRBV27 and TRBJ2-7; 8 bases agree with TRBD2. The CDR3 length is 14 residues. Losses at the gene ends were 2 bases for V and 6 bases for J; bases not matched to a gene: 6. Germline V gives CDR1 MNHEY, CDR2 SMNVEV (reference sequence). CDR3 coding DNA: TGTGCCAGCAGTTTAGGGAGCGGGAGTTCCGAGCAGTACTTC. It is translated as CASSLGSGSSEQYF.

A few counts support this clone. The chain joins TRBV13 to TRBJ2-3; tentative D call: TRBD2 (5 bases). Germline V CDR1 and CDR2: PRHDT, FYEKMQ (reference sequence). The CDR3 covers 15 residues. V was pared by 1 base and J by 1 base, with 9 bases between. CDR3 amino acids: CASSLEAGGTDTQYF. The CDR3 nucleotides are TGTGCCAGCAGCTTAGAAGCCGGGGGCACAGATACGCAGTATTTT.

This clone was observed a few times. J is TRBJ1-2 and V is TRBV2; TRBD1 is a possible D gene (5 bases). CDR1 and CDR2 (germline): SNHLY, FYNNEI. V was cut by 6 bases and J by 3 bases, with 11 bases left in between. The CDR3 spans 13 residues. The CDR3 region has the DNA TGTGCCAGCAGGACTGACAGCTACTATGGCTACACCTTC. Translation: CASRTDSYYGYTF.

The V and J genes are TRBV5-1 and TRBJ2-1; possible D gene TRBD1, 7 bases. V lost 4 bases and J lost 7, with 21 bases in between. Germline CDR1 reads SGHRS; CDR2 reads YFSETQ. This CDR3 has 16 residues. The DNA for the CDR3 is TGCGCCAGCAGCCCGCAGGGGGGCGGCAGCAAGAATGAGCAGTTCTTC. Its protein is CASSPQGGGSKNEQFF.

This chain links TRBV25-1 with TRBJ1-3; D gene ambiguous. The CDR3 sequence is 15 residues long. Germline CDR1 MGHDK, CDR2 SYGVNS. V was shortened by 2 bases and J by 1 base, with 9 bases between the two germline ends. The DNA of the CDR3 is TGTGCCAGCAGTGAACTACGAGGGTCTGGAAACACCATATATTTT. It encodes CASSELRGSGNTIYF. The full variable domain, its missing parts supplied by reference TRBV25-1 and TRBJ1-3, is EADIYQTPRYLVIGTGKKITLECSQTMGHDKMYWYQQDPGMELHLIHYSYGVNSTEKGDLSSESTVSRIRTEHFPLTLESARPSHTSQYLCASSELRGSGNTIYFGEGSWLTVV.

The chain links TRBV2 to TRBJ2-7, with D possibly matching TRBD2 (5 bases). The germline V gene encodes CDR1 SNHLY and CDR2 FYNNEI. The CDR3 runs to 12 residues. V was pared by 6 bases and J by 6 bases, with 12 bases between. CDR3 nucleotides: TGTGCCAGCAGCCTGATTGGAGGCGAGCAGTACTTC. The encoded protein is CASSLIGGEQYF.

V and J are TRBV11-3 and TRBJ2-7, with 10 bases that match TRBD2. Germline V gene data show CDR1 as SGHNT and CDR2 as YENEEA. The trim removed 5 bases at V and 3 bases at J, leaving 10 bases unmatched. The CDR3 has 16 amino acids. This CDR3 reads CASSPTLAGKNYEQYF. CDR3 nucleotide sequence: TGTGCCAGCAGCCCTACACTAGCGGGGAAGAACTACGAGCAGTACTTC.